The 19 T cell receptor beta chains in this list originate from one sample, sequenced in a study of blood T cell repertoires in COVID-19. Sequenced by immunoSEQ multiplex PCR; TCRdb stores in-frame clones only, minus some. The table has about 120,000 clones, about 80% seen once; the top ten hold under 5%. Sample: peripheral blood. The receptor set was obtained from a woman of 80 years or more with acute or convalescent COVID-19.

The chain recombines TRBV2 with TRBJ2-3, with 7 bases fitting TRBD1. Per the germline V gene, CDR1 is SNHLY and CDR2 is FYNNEI. This CDR3 has 14 residues. With V trimmed by 4 bases and J by 1 base, 2 bases remained unmatched. The CDR3 DNA is TGTGCCAGCAGTGTGCAGGGGGGCACAGATACGCAGTATTTT. Its protein is CASSVQGGTDTQYF. The full variable domain, in which reference TRBV2 and TRBJ2-3 provide the parts outside the CDR3, is EPEVTQTPSHQVTQMGQEVILRCVPISNHLYFYWYRQILGQKVEFLVSFYNNEISEKSEIFDDQFSVERPDGSNFTLKIRSTKLEDSAMYFCASSVQGGTDTQYFGPGTRLTVL.

The rearrangement joins TRBV6-2 or TRBV6-3 to TRBJ1-5; unclear D gene. CDR1 is MNHEY and CDR2 is SVGEGT in the germline V gene. V lost 2 bases and J 6 bases, leaving 11 bases between the germline ends. The CDR3 is 14 residues long. In DNA, the CDR3 is TGTGCCAGCAGTTACGAAGAGGAACCTCAGCCCCAGCATTTT. Its protein product is CASSYEEEPQPQHF.

This sequence joins TRBV11-1 and TRBJ2-3, with unresolved D. The V end lost 2 bases, the J end lost 1 base, and 7 bases lay between the germline ends. The CDR3 extends over 14 amino acids. Per germline, CDR1 SGHAT and CDR2 FQDESV (reference sequence). CDR3: CASSLHSGTDTQYF. The CDR3 DNA reads as TGTGCCAGCAGCTTACATAGTGGCACAGATACGCAGTATTTT.

The rearrangement joins TRBV19 to TRBJ2-3; a possible D gene is TRBD2 (6 bases). Trimming pared 8 bases from V and 4 bases from J, leaving 10 bases between. This CDR3 comprises 12 residues. Per the germline V gene, CDR1 is LNHDA and CDR2 is SQIVND (reference sequence). CDR3: CASVGSADTQYF. CDR3 bases: TGTGCCAGTGTCGGGAGTGCAGATACGCAGTATTTT.

For the CDR3, the DNA is TGTGCCAGCAGTTTACGGGCTAGCGGGACCACTTCCTACGAGCAGTACTTC. This codes for CASSLRASGTTSYEQYF. The V gene is TRBV28, the J gene TRBJ2-7, with 9 positions matching TRBD2. Looked up from germline, CDR1 is MDHEN and CDR2 is SYDVKM. This CDR3 comprises 17 residues. J gave up 1 base and V 2 bases, and 9 bases lay outside the gene matches.

The gene calls are TRBV19 and TRBJ1-5, with TRBD1 identical over 10 bases. Unmatched junction bases numbered 10, after V lost 5 bases and J lost 3 bases. There are 17 residues in the CDR3. Germline V gene lookup returns CDR1 LNHDA and CDR2 SQIVND (reference sequence). CDR3 nucleotide sequence: TGTGCCAGTAGTCCTCACTCGGGACAGGGGAACAATCAGCCCCAGCATTTT. Translation: CASSPHSGQGNNQPQHF.

The gene calls are TRBV6-5 and TRBJ1-1; possible D gene TRBD1, 6 bases. The CDR3 has 15 amino acids. The V end was cut by 0 bases, the J end by 4 bases, with 12 bases between. The germline V gene has CDR1 MNHEY and CDR2 SVGAGI. The CDR3 region is CASSYSPTGSTEAFF. The CDR3 DNA follows: TGTGCCAGCAGTTACTCCCCGACAGGATCCACTGAAGCTTTCTTT.

The rearrangement links TRBV15 to TRBJ2-1; 16 bases match TRBD2. This CDR3 is built from 18 residues. V gave up 5 bases and J gave up 2 bases; unmatched junction bases: 6. Germline loops: CDR1 LNHNV, CDR2 YYDKDF (reference sequence). CDR3 bases: TGTGCCACCAGCGGCGGGACTAGCGGGGGGGGTCCCTACAATGAGCAGTTCTTC. It specifies CATSGGTSGGGPYNEQFF.

The count of this clone is one. The chain uses TRBV19 and TRBJ2-2, with TRBD1 matching over 8 bases. V shed 3 bases, J shed 5 bases, and the junction held 8 bases outside the gene matches. Germline V gene sequence: CDR1 LNHDA, CDR2 SQIVND (reference sequence). This CDR3 has 16 amino acids. The CDR3 nucleotides read TGTGCCAGTAGTATGGGGCAGGGGGCAGGGACCGGGGAGCTGTTTTTT. This encodes CASSMGQGAGTGELFF.

The rearrangement uses TRBV7-2 and TRBJ2-5, with 10 positions matching TRBD1. The V segment lost 7 bases and the J segment 5 bases; nucleotides outside the gene matches: 13. From germline, CDR1 is SGHTA and CDR2 FQGNSA. This CDR3 is 16 amino acids long. CDR3 nucleotide sequence: TGTGCCAGCACCTCACTGGGACAGGGGTTGAGCGAGACCCAGTACTTC. It encodes CASTSLGQGLSETQYF.

The V call is TRBV19, the J call TRBJ1-5; D is perhaps TRBD1 (5 bases). The CDR3 loop spans 14 amino acids. Per germline, CDR1 LNHDA and CDR2 SQIVND (reference sequence). V lost 0 bases, J lost 11 bases, and 14 bases lay in between. The CDR3 is CASSIDILQGSQHF. The CDR3 DNA follows: TGTGCCAGTAGTATAGATATTCTTCAGGGTTCCCAGCATTTT.

This clone occurred once. The chain joins TRBV6-2 or TRBV6-3 to TRBJ1-5; TRBD1 aligns across 8 bases. V lost 2 bases to trimming and J lost 1 base; unmatched junction nucleotides: 10. Germline CDR1 is MNHEY and CDR2 is SVGEGT. This CDR3 contains 18 residues. CDR3 in amino acids: CASSYTYPGGWSNQPQHF. CDR3 nucleotide sequence: TGTGCCAGCAGTTACACTTACCCAGGGGGCTGGAGCAATCAGCCCCAGCATTTT.

The chain links TRBV24-1 to TRBJ1-2; 8 bases are shared with TRBD1. The CDR3 extends over 16 amino acids. Germline CDR1 and CDR2: KGHDR and SFDVKD. V dropped 0 bases and J dropped 4; count of bases not matched to a gene: 6. DNA of the CDR3: TGTGCCACCAGTGATTTGGGACAGGGAGGGAGCTATGGCTACACCTTC. Its protein product is CATSDLGQGGSYGYTF.

The genes are TRBV13 and TRBJ1-5; no definite D call. The V gene's germline CDR1 is PRHDT and CDR2 FYEKMQ (reference sequence). V gave up 3 bases and J gave up 0 bases, with 6 bases separating them. The CDR3 length is 14 residues. The CDR3 loop is CASSLGYSNQPQHF. The CDR3 DNA follows: TGTGCCAGCAGCTTGGGCTATAGCAATCAGCCCCAGCATTTT.

The rearrangement uses TRBV5-8 and TRBJ1-4, with D hard to call. Trimming left V 4 bases short and J 8 bases short, with 12 bases between. The CDR3 has 13 amino acids. Germline assignment: CDR1 SGHTS and CDR2 YDEGEE. For the CDR3, the DNA is TGTGCCAGCAGCATGCCGGGTGAAGAAAAACTGTTTTTT. It specifies CASSMPGEEKLFF.

This clone occurred once. The junction differs from germline at one of its ends, possibly a read error. The V and J genes are TRBV7-7 and TRBJ2-2; 13 bases are a match to TRBD2. The CDR3 is 17 amino acids. The germline gives CDR1 SSHAT, CDR2 FNYEAQ (reference sequence). The CDR3 DNA reads as TGTGCTAGCAGCCACGGACTAGCGGGAGCGGGGACCGGGGAGCTGTTTTTT. Translating gives CASSHGLAGAGTGELFF. The variable domain in full, completed from reference TRBV7-7 and TRBJ2-2, reads GAGVSQSPRYKVTKRGQDVTLRCDPISSHATLYWYQQALGQGPEFLTYFNYEAQPDKSGLPSDRFSAERPEGSISTLTIQRTEQRDSAMYRCASSHGLAGAGTGELFFGEGSRLTVL.

V is TRBV9 and J is TRBJ1-5; D ambiguous. The CDR3 extends over 13 amino acids. Trimming took 0 bases from V and 4 from J, leaving 5 bases between them. Germline assignment: CDR1 SGDLS and CDR2 YYNGEE. The CDR3 loop is CASSVDTNQPQHF. In nucleotides, the CDR3 is TGTGCCAGCAGCGTAGATACAAATCAGCCCCAGCATTTT.

This sequence joins TRBV7-9 and TRBJ2-7; D uncertain. This CDR3 spans 12 amino acids. The germline CDR1 and CDR2 sequences are SEHNR and FQNEAQ (reference sequence). V dropped 3 bases and J dropped 7 bases, with 10 bases sitting between them. CDR3 sequence: CASSFESGEQYF. CDR3 in DNA: TGTGCCAGCAGCTTTGAGTCAGGAGAGCAGTACTTC.

This clone was detected only a few times. The DNA for the CDR3 is TGCGCCAGCAGCTTTACCGGGACAGCGAACACTGAAGCTTTCTTT. Residues: CASSFTGTANTEAFF. This rearrangement joins TRBV5-1 to TRBJ1-1; 7 bases align to TRBD1. CDR3 size: 15 residues. V shed 2 bases, J shed 1 base, and the junction held 5 bases outside the gene matches. Germline CDR1 SGHRS, CDR2 YFSETQ.